Presented here are 29 T cell receptor beta chains from one specimen sequenced in a study of graft-versus-host responses after intestinal transplantation (dated by TCRdb to the early 2020s). The library was produced with the immunoSEQ multiplex PCR assay. Imported from immuneACCESS, the table was reduced by TCRdb to in-frame sequences with V and J called. These copies leave out some clones; in studies compared against another copy, an unresolved V gene accounts for under half, and the cause of the remainder is not known. In all, the sample holds some 16,000 clones, and 75% to 90% of those were seen once. About 6.3% of the sample belongs to the ten largest clones. The sample consisted of PBMCs, taken roughly 15 weeks after intestinal transplant. The source is a human patient who received an intestinal transplant, so some T cells may come from the graft donor.

The rearrangement links TRBV6-1 to TRBJ2-5, with a tentative D call TRBD2 (5 bases). Germline CDR1 and CDR2: MNHNS and SASEGT. V shed 6 bases and J shed 1 base, with 15 bases lying between them. The CDR3 is 15 amino acids. The CDR3 sequence is CASSRSSGVQETQYF. CDR3 bases: TGTGCCAGCAGCCGTTCCAGCGGCGTCCAAGAGACCCAGTACTTC.

This clone was observed a handful of times. This rearrangement joins TRBV27 to TRBJ1-1, with D maybe TRBD1 (5 bases). Germline V gene data show CDR1 as MNHEY and CDR2 as SMNVEV (reference sequence). This CDR3 spans 17 amino acids. Deletions cut 0 bases from V and 1 base from J, with 15 bases between. CDR3 nucleotide sequence: TGTGCCAGCAGTTTATCGTCGGGGGGAGGTTCGAACACTGAAGCTTTCTTT. Amino acid sequence: CASSLSSGGGSNTEAFF.

The J gene is TRBJ2-7, the V gene TRBV12-2; whether TRBD2, the table's D call, matches the DNA was not checked. TRBV12-2 is shown as a pseudogene. CDR3 length: 15 amino acids. The chain's CDR3 is CASRLVRAATYEQYF. In DNA form, the CDR3 reads TGTGCAAGTCGCTTAGTTCGAGCGGCGACCTACGAGCAGTACTTC.

This clone was detected only once. Compared with germline, one end of the junction differs, possibly owing to a read error. V and J are TRBV28 and TRBJ1-4; the D is unclear. Germline V gives CDR1 MDHEN, CDR2 SYDVKM. There are 16 residues in the CDR3. In DNA, the CDR3 is TGTGCCAGCAGTTTCTGGTTTCTCCCAACCAATGAAAAACTGTTTTTT. It specifies CASSFWFLPTNEKLFF.

V and J are TRBV4-1 and TRBJ2-1; unclear D gene. This CDR3 region has 13 residues. CDR1 and CDR2 (germline): MGHRA, YSYEKL. V was trimmed by 4 bases and J by 0 bases, leaving 4 bases between them. CDR3 protein: CASSPSSYNEQFF. The DNA of the CDR3 is TGCGCCAGCAGCCCGAGCTCCTACAATGAGCAGTTCTTC.

The chain combines TRBV25-1 with TRBJ2-5; 7 nucleotides line up with TRBD1. Germline V lookup: CDR1 MGHDK, CDR2 SYGVNS. Trimming at V came to 7 bases and at J to 5 bases, leaving 10 bases not matched to a gene. The CDR3 length is 14 residues. As DNA, the CDR3 is TGTGCCAGCAAGGGGGCAATCTCCATCGAGACCCAGTACTTC. Protein product: CASKGAISIETQYF.

This clone appeared once. The chain employs TRBV15 and TRBJ2-4; the match to TRBD2 covers 7 bases. Trimming removed 3 bases from V and 1 base from J; junction bases left unmatched: 6. Per the germline V gene, CDR1 is LNHNV and CDR2 is YYDKDF (reference sequence). The CDR3 spans 16 residues. CDR3 nucleotide sequence: TGTGCCACCAGCAGGGGACTAATGGGGGCCAAAAACATTCAGTACTTC. It is translated as CATSRGLMGAKNIQYF.

The chain recombines TRBV18 with TRBJ2-7; a possible D gene is TRBD1 (5 bases). This CDR3 comprises 13 residues. The V and J ends lost 3 bases and 2 bases respectively, with 8 bases between them. The germline gives CDR1 KGHSH, CDR2 LQKENI. The DNA of the CDR3 is TGTGCCAGCTCACCGACAGCTACCTACGAGCAGTACTTC. Translation: CASSPTATYEQYF.

The gene calls are TRBV5-1 and TRBJ2-3; 9 bases map to TRBD2. This CDR3 has 18 residues. V trimming: 4 bases; J trimming: 2 bases; junction bases outside the gene matches: 14. CDR1 and CDR2 from the germline V gene are SGHRS and YFSETQ. The CDR3 DNA reads as TGCGCCAGCAGCCACTCCCCGCGACTAGCGGAATACACAGATACGCAGTATTTT. The encoded protein is CASSHSPRLAEYTDTQYF.

This chain joins TRBV19 and TRBJ2-3; D ambiguous. The CDR3 is 13 amino acids. Germline CDR1 and CDR2: LNHDA and SQIVND (reference sequence). The germline V and J ends were trimmed by 9 bases and 0 bases, with 10 bases remaining between them. CDR3 sequence reads: CARHSRSTDTQYF. CDR3 nucleotide sequence: TGTGCCAGACACAGTCGGAGCACAGATACGCAGTATTTT.

There are a few counts of this clone. CDR3 sequence (DNA): TGTGCCAGCAGTTCTCTCTCACAGGGGGTTTTTCATGGCTACACCTTC. Translating gives CASSSLSQGVFHGYTF. The chain carries TRBV28 and TRBJ1-2; the match to TRBD1 covers 8 bases. CDR1 is MDHEN, CDR2 SYDVKM, per germline. This CDR3 region has 16 residues. With 4 bases clipped from V and 6 bases from J, the junction kept 13 bases outside the gene matches.

The gene calls are TRBV5-1 and TRBJ2-2, with 7 bases lining up with TRBD1. The CDR3 sequence is 15 residues long. Germline lookup yields CDR1 SGHRS and CDR2 YFSETQ. J lost 0 bases, V lost 3 bases, and 2 bases had no gene match. CDR3 DNA: TGCGCCAGCAGCTGGGGACAGACGAACACCGGGGAGCTGTTTTTT. This encodes CASSWGQTNTGELFF. The complete variable domain, with remaining parts taken from reference TRBV5-1 and TRBJ2-2, reads KAGVTQTPRYLIKTRGQQVTLSCSPISGHRSVSWYQQTPGQGLQFLFEYFSETQRNKGNFPGRFSGRQFSNSRSEMNVSTLELGDSALYLCASSWGQTNTGELFFGEGSRLTVL.

V is TRBV18 and J is TRBJ2-3; TRBD2 matches 13 bases. V dropped 4 bases and J dropped 4; count of bases not matched to a gene: 14. The CDR3 spans 19 residues. CDR1 and CDR2 (germline): KGHSH, LQKENI. For the CDR3, the DNA is TGTGCCAGCTCACGCCTAAGGACTAGCGGGAGTCGGGTAGCAGATACGCAGTATTTT. Residues: CASSRLRTSGSRVADTQYF. The full variable domain, with the rest looked up from reference TRBV18 and TRBJ2-3, is NAGVMQNPRHLVRRRGQEARLRCSPMKGHSHVYWYRQLPEEGLKFMVYLQKENIIDESGMPKERFSAEFPKEGPSILRIQQVVRGDSAAYFCASSRLRTSGSRVADTQYFGPGTRLTVL.

The chain recombines TRBV5-1 with TRBJ1-1, with D possibly matching TRBD1 (6 bases). V lost 4 bases and J 2 bases, leaving 12 bases between the germline ends. The CDR3 has 14 amino acids. Germline V CDR1 and CDR2: SGHRS, YFSETQ. The CDR3 DNA reads as TGCGCCAGCAGCCCCGGACAGATAAACACTGAAGCTTTCTTT. Its translation is CASSPGQINTEAFF.

The CDR3 here is CASSQVKLAGFYEQYF. The DNA for the CDR3 is TGTGCCAGCAGCCAGGTCAAACTAGCGGGGTTCTACGAGCAGTACTTC. V gene TRBV14 combines with J gene TRBJ2-7; 10 bases line up with TRBD2. Trimming took 3 bases from V and 3 from J; bases not matched to a gene: 8. Germline loops: CDR1 SGHDN, CDR2 FVKESK. The CDR3 is made up of 16 amino acids.

J is TRBJ2-5 and V is TRBV9; 9 bases are shared with TRBD1. CDR3 length equals 14 residues. The V and J ends lost 4 bases and 5 bases, in that order; junction bases with no gene match: 6. Looked up from germline, CDR1 is SGDLS and CDR2 is YYNGEE. For the CDR3, the DNA is TGTGCCAGCAGCTCTCGGACAGGGGAGGAGACCCAGTACTTC. Its protein is CASSSRTGEETQYF.

A single count supports this clone. This chain uses TRBV6-1 with TRBJ2-5; 7 bases line up with TRBD1. The V gene end was trimmed by 2 bases and the J gene end by 2 bases; junction bases not matched to a gene: 5. Per germline, CDR1 MNHNS and CDR2 SASEGT. This CDR3 has 15 amino acids. The CDR3: CASSELLGQQETQYF. The CDR3 nucleotides are TGTGCCAGCAGTGAATTGTTGGGACAGCAAGAGACCCAGTACTTC.

This chain joins TRBV6-5 and TRBJ2-7, with D possibly being TRBD1 (6 bases). The CDR3 totals 15 residues. CDR1 is MNHEY, CDR2 SVGAGI, per germline. Trimming removed 2 bases from V and 6 bases from J, with 17 bases in between. The CDR3 is CASSYGGGLRGEQYF. CDR3 nucleotide sequence: TGTGCCAGCAGTTACGGGGGCGGGTTAAGAGGCGAGCAGTACTTC.

The J gene is TRBJ2-7, the V gene TRBV28, with a weak D call TRBD1 (5 bases). This CDR3 region has 13 residues. Trimming stripped 6 bases from V and 3 bases from J, with 12 bases between. In germline, CDR1 is MDHEN, CDR2 SYDVKM. As DNA, the CDR3 is TGTGCCAGCAGGACCAGGGCCCTCTACGAGCAGTACTTC. Residues: CASRTRALYEQYF.

V is TRBV9 and J is TRBJ2-6; no reliable D call. Germline assignment: CDR1 SGDLS and CDR2 YYNGEE. Trimming removed 7 bases at V and 5 bases at J, with 19 bases between. CDR3 length: 16 amino acids. The CDR3 reads CASGLGYQSRANVLTF. The CDR3 coding sequence is TGTGCCAGCGGTCTTGGGTACCAAAGTCGGGCCAACGTCCTGACTTTC.

This clone was recorded once. J is TRBJ2-7 and V is TRBV27, with TRBD2 matching 7 bases. Trimming at V came to 5 bases and at J to 4 bases, leaving 8 bases not matched to a gene. From germline, CDR1 is MNHEY and CDR2 SMNVEV (reference sequence). CDR3 length: 14 amino acids. In nucleotides, the CDR3 is TGTGCCAGCAGTCTAGGCGGGAGAGGGTACGAGCAGTACTTC. It specifies CASSLGGRGYEQYF.

The chain has TRBV29-1 and TRBJ1-5; 9 positions match TRBD1. The length of the CDR3 is 15 residues. Germline CDR1 reads SQVTM; CDR2 reads ANQGSEA. V gave up 4 bases and J gave up 4 bases; unmatched junction bases: 8. Written as DNA, the CDR3 is TGCAGCGTTGGAGAAGGGACAGGGATTAATCAGCCCCAGCATTTT. It codes for CSVGEGTGINQPQHF. Using reference TRBV29-1 and TRBJ1-5 for the parts outside the CDR3, the full variable domain is SAVISQKPSRDICQRGTSLTIQCQVDSQVTMMFWYRQQPGQSLTLIATANQGSEATYESGFVIDKFPISRPNLTFSTLTVSNMSPEDSSIYLCSVGEGTGINQPQHFGDGTRLSIL.

The CDR3 here is CASSFKGTGELFF. The CDR3 DNA reads as TGCGCCAGCAGCTTTAAAGGGACCGGGGAGCTGTTTTTT. The V gene is TRBV5-1, the J gene TRBJ2-2; D gene ambiguous. V lost 2 bases to trimming and J lost 5 bases, with 7 bases between them. This CDR3 is 13 amino acids long. In germline, CDR1 is SGHRS, CDR2 YFSETQ.

The V call is TRBV7-2, the J call TRBJ2-5; 11 bases match TRBD2. The CDR3 consists of 17 residues. V lost 0 bases to trimming and J lost 3 bases; unmatched junction nucleotides: 6. Germline V CDR1 and CDR2: SGHTA, FQGNSA. This CDR3 is CASSLATGGLAEETQYF. CDR3 in DNA: TGTGCCAGCAGCTTAGCAACCGGGGGACTAGCGGAAGAGACCCAGTACTTC. Looking up the rest from reference TRBV7-2 and TRBJ2-5 gives the full variable domain: GAGVSQSPSNKVTEKGKDVELRCDPISGHTALYWYRQSLGQGLEFLIYFQGNSAPDKSGLPSDRFSAERTGGSVSTLTIQRTQQEDSAVYLCASSLATGGLAEETQYFGPGTRLLVL.

The chain employs TRBV29-1 and TRBJ2-1; 9 positions match TRBD1. The germline V gene encodes CDR1 SQVTM and CDR2 ANQGSEA. J was trimmed by 6 bases and V by 4 bases; bases with no gene match: 4. This CDR3 has 13 amino acids. The CDR3 DNA sequence: TGCAGCGTTGTGGGACAGGGAGGCAATGAGCAGTTCTTC. Its translation: CSVVGQGGNEQFF.

This clone was recorded a few times. This chain uses TRBV4-1 with TRBJ2-5; D may match TRBD1 or TRBD2 (7 bases each). This CDR3 is 13 amino acids long. Germline assignment: CDR1 MGHRA and CDR2 YSYEKL. V shed 4 bases and J shed 5 bases, with 11 bases lying between them. CDR3 amino acids: CASSPQGGETQYF. CDR3 coding DNA: TGCGCCAGCAGCCCTCAGGGGGGGGAGACCCAGTACTTC.

The gene calls are TRBV10-3 and TRBJ1-2, with D tentatively TRBD1 (6 bases). This CDR3 comprises 13 residues. V shed 6 bases and J shed 4 bases, with 12 bases lying between them. CDR1 is ENHRY, CDR2 SYGVKD, per germline. As DNA, the CDR3 is TGTGCCATCAGCTTAGACAGGACCTATGGCTACACCTTC. Translation gives CAISLDRTYGYTF.

This clone has a single count. The V and J genes are TRBV5-6 and TRBJ2-7; maybe TRBD1 (5 bases). Trimming shortened V by 4 bases and J by 3 bases, and 20 bases separated the two germline ends. The CDR3 has 16 residues. Germline values: CDR1 SGHDT, CDR2 YYEEEE. CDR3: CASSPTLGEMSYEQYF. As DNA, the CDR3 is TGTGCCAGCAGCCCCACCCTAGGGGAAATGAGCTACGAGCAGTACTTC.

This chain's CDR3 is CASSLARGFADTQYF. For the CDR3, the DNA is TGTGCCAGCAGCTTAGCGCGAGGGTTCGCAGATACGCAGTATTTT. V is TRBV7-9 and J is TRBJ2-3, with D perhaps matching TRBD2 (5 bases). The germline V gene has CDR1 SEHNR and CDR2 FQNEAQ (reference sequence). This CDR3 has 15 amino acids. V lost 0 bases and J lost 4, with 11 bases in between.